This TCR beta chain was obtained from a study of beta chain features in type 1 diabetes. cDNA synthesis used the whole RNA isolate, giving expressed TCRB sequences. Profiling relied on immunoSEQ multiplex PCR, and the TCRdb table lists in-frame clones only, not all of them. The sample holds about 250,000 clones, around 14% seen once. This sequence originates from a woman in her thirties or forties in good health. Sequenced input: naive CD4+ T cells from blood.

The CDR3 loop reads CASSVELAGHTQYF. CDR3 nucleotide sequence: TGTGCCAGCAGCGTAGAACTAGCGGGACATACGCAGTATTTT. The rearrangement joins TRBV9 to TRBJ2-3; 10 bases are shared with TRBD2. CDR1 and CDR2 from the germline V gene are SGDLS and YYNGEE. J lost 7 bases, V lost 0 bases, and 2 bases had no gene match. The CDR3 contains 14 residues.